A single sample gave rise to the 10 T cell receptor beta chains below, sequenced in a study of OX40 agonist ivuxolimab in advanced cancers. Sequencing was performed with immunoSEQ multiplex PCR; in TCRdb, only in-frame clones are kept and a portion is missing. The top ten clones hold around 0.44% of a sample with tens of thousands of clones, 84% of them seen once. The input for sequencing was CD4+ or CD8+ T cells sorted from blood, taken in a trial of the OX40 agonist ivuxolimab. The receptors come from an adult with an advanced solid tumor such as melanoma, head and neck, liver or kidney cancer.

This clone appeared a single time. V gene TRBV11-1 combines with J gene TRBJ1-1; 7 nucleotides agree with TRBD1. This CDR3 has 15 amino acids. Germline V CDR1 and CDR2: SGHAT, FQDESV (reference sequence). J gave up 0 bases and V 5 bases, and 6 bases lay outside the gene matches. In DNA, the CDR3 is TGTGCCAGCAGCCCCAGACAGGGAATGAACACTGAAGCTTTCTTT. Protein sequence: CASSPRQGMNTEAFF.

The rearrangement uses TRBV7-2 and TRBJ2-3; 9 nucleotides agree with TRBD1. V gave up 3 bases and J gave up 4 bases; unmatched junction bases: 2. This CDR3 is 14 amino acids long. CDR1 and CDR2 from the germline V gene are SGHTA and FQGNSA. CDR3 DNA: TGTGCCAGCAGCTTGGGACAGGGAGCAGATACGCAGTATTTT. Translation gives CASSLGQGADTQYF.

This clone turned up a few times. The chain joins TRBV2 to TRBJ1-2; D perhaps matches TRBD1 (5 bases). Germline lookup yields CDR1 SNHLY and CDR2 FYNNEI. The CDR3 length is 13 residues. The V end lost 2 bases, the J end lost 7 bases, and 11 bases lay between the germline ends. The CDR3 DNA reads as TGTGCCAGCAGTGAACAGGGAATGGGTGGCTACACCTTC. As protein: CASSEQGMGGYTF.

This clone turned up a few times. The chain couples TRBV5-4 to TRBJ1-2; 8 bases agree with TRBD1. CDR3 length: 13 residues. V lost 4 bases and J lost 8; bases outside the gene matches: 7. Germline CDR1 is SGHNT and CDR2 is YYREEE (reference sequence). In DNA form, the CDR3 reads TGTGCCAGCAGCCCGGACAGGGTAGGCGGCTACACCTTC. It yields the protein CASSPDRVGGYTF.

The chain links TRBV6-6 to TRBJ1-1, with 9 bases aligning to TRBD1. Germline trimming cut 4 bases from V and 7 bases from J; bases unmatched to any gene: 7. This CDR3 is 14 amino acids long. The germline gives CDR1 MNHNY, CDR2 SVGAGI (reference sequence). The CDR3 DNA reads TGTGCCAGCAGTTTCGGACAGGGGTTGGGTGAAGCTTTCTTT. It yields the protein CASSFGQGLGEAFF.

V gene TRBV6-5 combines with J gene TRBJ2-5; a weak D match, TRBD2 (7 bases). Trimming stripped 5 bases from V and 5 bases from J, with 15 bases between. The CDR3 is 14 residues long. CDR1 is MNHEY and CDR2 is SVGAGI in the germline V gene. CDR3 nucleotide sequence: TGTGCCAGCAGTCCTGGGGGGGCCCAGGAGACCCAGTACTTC. It is translated as CASSPGGAQETQYF.

The chain couples TRBV7-9 to TRBJ2-5; TRBD1 agrees at 7 bases. CDR3 length equals 17 residues. Germline V gene sequence: CDR1 SEHNR, CDR2 FQNEAQ (reference sequence). After removal of 5 bases from V and 0 bases from J, the junction contained 12 bases not matched to a gene. The CDR3, as DNA: TGTGCCAGCAGCCCTAACAGCAAGGGACAGAACCAAGAGACCCAGTACTTC. This encodes CASSPNSKGQNQETQYF.

This chain connects TRBV5-4 to TRBJ1-2; D is unclear. Trimming left V 0 bases short and J 2 bases short, with 5 bases between. The CDR3 spans 13 residues. Germline CDR1 SGHNT, CDR2 YYREEE (reference sequence). CDR3 nucleotide sequence: TGTGCCAGCAGCTTGGCGGGAAACTATGGCTACACCTTC. Translated: CASSLAGNYGYTF.

The chain is built from TRBV7-8 and TRBJ1-1, with D uncertain. This CDR3 is 15 amino acids long. CDR1 and CDR2 from the germline V gene are SGHVS and FQNEAQ. The ends were cut back, 5 bases at V and 6 bases at J, with 19 bases in the middle. CDR3 bases: TGTGCCAGCAGCCCGGAGCCCCAAGATCTCGCTGAAGCTTTCTTT. This sequence encodes CASSPEPQDLAEAFF.

The CDR3 reads CAWSPLTAGYTF. In DNA, the CDR3 is TGTGCCTGGAGCCCATTGACAGCGGGCTACACCTTC. This chain uses TRBV30 with TRBJ1-2; maybe TRBD1 (5 bases). The CDR3 covers 12 residues. Germline V gene data show CDR1 as GTSNPN and CDR2 as SVGIG (reference sequence). Trimming cost V 3 bases and J 8 bases, with 13 bases left between them.